The clone carrying this T cell receptor (beta chain) was observed a handful of times. The data are from a study of T cells of healthy individuals. TCRdb re-called the 5' RACE reads through MiXCR, storing one row per CDR3 protein. This table has 60,000 to 70,000 distinct CDR3 sequences, 15% to 20% appearing once. The CDR3 has 13 residues. Germline V gene sequence: CDR1 MDHEN, CDR2 SYDVKM. V lost 1 base to trimming and J lost 6 bases, with 10 bases between them. This receptor was obtained from a human donor in good health. The chain has TRBV28 and TRBJ2-7; D is possibly TRBD2 (6 bases). In DNA, the CDR3 is TGTGCCAGCAGTTTATCTACCGGGAGCGAGCAGTACTTC. Protein sequence: CASSLSTGSEQYF.